The T cell receptor (beta chain) under discussion was sequenced for a study of cytomegalovirus exposure and HLA in healthy donors. Whole-study context: About 85 million unique TCRs from HLA-typed donors were held in an early release of data. Study observations and caveats: In terms of immune exposure information, only CMV serostatus was available.

CDR1 is MNHEY and CDR2 is SVGAGI in the germline V gene. Trimming took 2 bases from V and 6 from J; bases not matched to a gene: 9. There are 15 residues in the CDR3. As regards this clone: Its target is not known.

It was with 60 Vbeta and 13 Jbeta primers that the PCR ran. This table comes from immunoSEQ multiplex PCR, and its TCRdb copy is limited to in-frame clones, with some not included. The sample holds about 140,000 clones, 65% to 80% seen once. Material: PBMCs. The chain has TRBV6-5 and TRBJ2-7; TRBD1 matches at 8 bases. This TCR was sampled from a woman aged 30 to 39 in good health and CMV-seronegative. In DNA, the CDR3 is TGTGCCAGCAGTTACAAAGGACAGGGAGGTCGCGAGCAGTACTTC. Translation: CASSYKGQGGREQYF.